This T cell receptor beta chain was sequenced in a study of CXCR3-negative and CXCR3-positive naive CD8 T cells. Overall study results and limits: TRB CDR3s of CXCR3-positive naive cells were more hydrophobic than those of CXCR3-negative naive cells.

The CDR3 has 15 residues. The germline V gene has CDR1 MNHNY and CDR2 SVGAGI (reference sequence). As to this clonotype: Its antigen is not identified.

Each TRB cDNA library was prepared by 5' RACE (with UMI labels). From the 5' RACE reads, TCRdb lists one entry per CDR3 protein and no DNA. The sample has roughly 99,000 distinct CDR3 sequences; the top ten hold roughly 1.1%. This TCR was sampled from a human donor in good health. Some clones in this sample may be carry-over from other donors' samples. The source material was naive CXCR3+ CD8+ T cells from blood. Subset indicated: CD45RO-CCR7+CD27+CD95- naive CD8+ T cells expressing CXCR3 (TNR3+). V gene TRBV6-6 combines with J gene TRBJ2-5; TCRdb proposes TRBD1, but this gene call is untestable without DNA. Here the CDR3 reads CASNTAGDNQETQYF.